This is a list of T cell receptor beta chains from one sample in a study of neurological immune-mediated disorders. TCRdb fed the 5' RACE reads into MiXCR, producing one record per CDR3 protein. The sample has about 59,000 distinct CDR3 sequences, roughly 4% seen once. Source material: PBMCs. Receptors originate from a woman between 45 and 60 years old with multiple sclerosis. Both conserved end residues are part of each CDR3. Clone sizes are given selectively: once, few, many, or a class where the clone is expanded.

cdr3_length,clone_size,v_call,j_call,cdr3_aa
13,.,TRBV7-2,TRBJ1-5,CASSSMAGQPQHF
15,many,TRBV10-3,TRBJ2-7,CAITVDSLSSYEQYF
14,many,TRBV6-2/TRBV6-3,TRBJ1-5,CASSYAGGSQPQHF
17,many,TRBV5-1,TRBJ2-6,CATRGPSPFSGANVLTF
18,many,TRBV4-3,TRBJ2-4,CASSQDAGTRDTRSIQYF
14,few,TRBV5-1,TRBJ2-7,CASNIGQGAYEQYF
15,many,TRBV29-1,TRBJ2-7,CSVEGGTGAVYEQYF
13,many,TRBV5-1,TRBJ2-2,CASSLLTTGELFF
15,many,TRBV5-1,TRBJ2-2,CASSFDGADTGELFF
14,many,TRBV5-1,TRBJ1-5,CASSFGPGNQPQHF
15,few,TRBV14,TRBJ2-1,CASSQDRGSYNEQFF
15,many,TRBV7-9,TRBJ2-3,CASRVGTGRTDTQYF
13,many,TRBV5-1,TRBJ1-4,CASSFDRAEKLFF
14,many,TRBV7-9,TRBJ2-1,CASSFPGLGGEQFF
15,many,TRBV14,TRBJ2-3,CASSEQGLPTDTQYF
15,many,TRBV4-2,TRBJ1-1,CASSPEGAMNTEAFF
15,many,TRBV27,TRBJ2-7,CASSLFLAGVYEQYF
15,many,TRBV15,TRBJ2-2,CATSPTPPNTGELFF
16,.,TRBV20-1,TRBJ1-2,CSASTLREGRGYGYTF
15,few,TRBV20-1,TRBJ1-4,CSAPGQGMGDEKLFF
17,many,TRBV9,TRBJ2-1,CASSPGTSGRAEYEQFF
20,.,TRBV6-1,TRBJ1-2,CASSEGSLLGQTLPEEGYTF
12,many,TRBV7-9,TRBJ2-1,CAILPVGKKQFF
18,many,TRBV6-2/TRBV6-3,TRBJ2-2,CASSSARRPGSGTGELFF
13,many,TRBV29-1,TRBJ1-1,CSVNLAGYTEAFF
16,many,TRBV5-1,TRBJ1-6,CASSLAAGDRNSPLHF
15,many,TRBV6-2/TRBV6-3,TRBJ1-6,CASSYQRELNSPLHF
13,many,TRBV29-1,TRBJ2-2,CSVFPGSGGELFF
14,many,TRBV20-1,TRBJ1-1,CSAPKVPGDTEAFF
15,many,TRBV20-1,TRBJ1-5,CSARQSSGGESPQHF
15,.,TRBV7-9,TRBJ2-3,CASTPGPPSTDTQYF
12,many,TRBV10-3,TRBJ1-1,CAITGESTEAFF
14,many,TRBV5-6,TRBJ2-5,CASSFATTQETQYF
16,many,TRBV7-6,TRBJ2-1,CASSLDYGLAGGEQFF